This T cell receptor (beta chain) was profiled in a study of blood T cell repertoires in COVID-19. With 3 bases clipped from V and 4 bases from J, the junction kept 5 bases outside the gene matches. Germline V gene data show CDR1 as SGHDN and CDR2 as FVKESK. CDR3 length: 15 residues. Profiling relied on immunoSEQ multiplex PCR, and the TCRdb table lists in-frame clones only, not all of them. Found here are 450,000 or so clones, roughly 91% of them singletons; the top ten hold approximately 0.55%. This clone was counted once. The chain links TRBV14 to TRBJ2-7, with 11 bases identical to TRBD2. This TCR derives from a man younger than 30 who had recovered from COVID-19. Sequencing was performed on PBMCs or T cells enriched from blood (not recorded which). The CDR3 DNA reads as TGTGCCAGCAGCCACCCGGGACTAGCGGCTTACGAGCAGTACTTC. Translating gives CASSHPGLAAYEQYF.